This T cell receptor beta chain originates from a study of T cell clones after liver transplantation. Study context: Draws occurred before transplant, before withdrawal, and after complete or failed withdrawal. Regarding the study as a whole: Circulating graft-donor-reactive CD4 TCRbeta sequences fell significantly post-transplant in 5 of 8 subjects.

The data were produced by immunoSEQ multiplex PCR, yet TCRdb's version contains in-frame clones alone and is incomplete. The table shows some 120,000 clones, with 90% occurring only once. This clone came up once. Its specificity is not known. The CDR3 sequence is 15 residues long. V was clipped by 4 bases and J by 1 base, with 11 bases between them. Per the germline V gene, CDR1 is SGHRS and CDR2 is YFSETQ. The sequence was collected from a human patient who received a liver transplant. Part of the T cell pool may stem from the graft donor. The source was CD4+ T cells from blood, collected 12 months after liver transplant. The chain couples TRBV5-1 to TRBJ2-2, with D possibly matching TRBD1 (5 bases). The CDR3, as DNA: TGCGCCAGCAGCCCTCAGGGTAGGAACACCGGGGAGCTGTTTTTT. Translating it yields CASSPQGRNTGELFF. The entire variable domain, with the rest obtained from reference TRBV5-1 and TRBJ2-2, is as follows: KAGVTQTPRYLIKTRGQQVTLSCSPISGHRSVSWYQQTPGQGLQFLFEYFSETQRNKGNFPGRFSGRQFSNSRSEMNVSTLELGDSALYLCASSPQGRNTGELFFGEGSRLTVL.